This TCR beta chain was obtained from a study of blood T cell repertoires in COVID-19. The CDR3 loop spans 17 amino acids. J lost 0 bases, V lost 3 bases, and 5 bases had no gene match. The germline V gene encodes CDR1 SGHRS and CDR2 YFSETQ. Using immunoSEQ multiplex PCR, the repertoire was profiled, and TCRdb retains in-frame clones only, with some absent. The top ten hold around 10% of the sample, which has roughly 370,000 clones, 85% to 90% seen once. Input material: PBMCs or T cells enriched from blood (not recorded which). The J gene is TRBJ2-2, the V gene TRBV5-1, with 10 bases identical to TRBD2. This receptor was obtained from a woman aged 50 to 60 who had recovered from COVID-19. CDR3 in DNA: TGCGCCAGCAGCTCCCTAGCGGGGGCCGCGAACACCGGGGAGCTGTTTTTT. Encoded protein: CASSSLAGAANTGELFF.